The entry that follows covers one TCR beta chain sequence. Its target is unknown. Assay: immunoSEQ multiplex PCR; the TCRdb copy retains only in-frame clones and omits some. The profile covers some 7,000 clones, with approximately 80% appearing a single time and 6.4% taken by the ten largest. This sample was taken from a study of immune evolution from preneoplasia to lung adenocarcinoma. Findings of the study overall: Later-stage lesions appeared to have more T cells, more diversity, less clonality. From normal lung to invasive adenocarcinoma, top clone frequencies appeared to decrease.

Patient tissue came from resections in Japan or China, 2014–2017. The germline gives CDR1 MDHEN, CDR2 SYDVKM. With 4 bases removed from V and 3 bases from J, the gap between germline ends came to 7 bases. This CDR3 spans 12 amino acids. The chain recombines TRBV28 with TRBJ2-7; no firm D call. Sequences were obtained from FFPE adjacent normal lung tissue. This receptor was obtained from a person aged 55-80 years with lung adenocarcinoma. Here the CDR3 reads CASSSRVYEQYF. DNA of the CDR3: TGTGCCAGCAGTTCCCGGGTCTACGAGCAGTACTTC.